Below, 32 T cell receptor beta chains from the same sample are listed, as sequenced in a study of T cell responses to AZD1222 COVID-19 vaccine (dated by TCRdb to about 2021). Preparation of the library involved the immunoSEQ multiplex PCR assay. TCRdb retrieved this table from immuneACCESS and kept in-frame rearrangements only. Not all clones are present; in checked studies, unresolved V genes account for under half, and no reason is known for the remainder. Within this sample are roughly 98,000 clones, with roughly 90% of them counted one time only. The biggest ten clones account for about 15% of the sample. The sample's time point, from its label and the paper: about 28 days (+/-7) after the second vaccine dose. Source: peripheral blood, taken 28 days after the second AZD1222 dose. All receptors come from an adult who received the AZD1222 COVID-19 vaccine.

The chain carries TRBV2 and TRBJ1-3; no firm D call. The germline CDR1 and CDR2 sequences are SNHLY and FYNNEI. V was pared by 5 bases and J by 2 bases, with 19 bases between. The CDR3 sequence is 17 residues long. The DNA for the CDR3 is TGTGCCAGCAGTCCTCGGACGGGCGCTCTTGCTGGAAACACCATATATTTT. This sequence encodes CASSPRTGALAGNTIYF. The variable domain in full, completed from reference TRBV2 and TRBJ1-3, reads EPEVTQTPSHQVTQMGQEVILRCVPISNHLYFYWYRQILGQKVEFLVSFYNNEISEKSEIFDDQFSVERPDGSNFTLKIRSTKLEDSAMYFCASSPRTGALAGNTIYFGEGSWLTVV.

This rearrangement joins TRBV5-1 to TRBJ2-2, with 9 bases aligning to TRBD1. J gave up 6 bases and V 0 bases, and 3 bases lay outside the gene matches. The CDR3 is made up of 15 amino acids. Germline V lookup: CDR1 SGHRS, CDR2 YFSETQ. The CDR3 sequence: CASSLVQGASGELFF. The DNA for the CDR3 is TGCGCCAGCAGCTTGGTACAGGGGGCATCCGGGGAGCTGTTTTTT.

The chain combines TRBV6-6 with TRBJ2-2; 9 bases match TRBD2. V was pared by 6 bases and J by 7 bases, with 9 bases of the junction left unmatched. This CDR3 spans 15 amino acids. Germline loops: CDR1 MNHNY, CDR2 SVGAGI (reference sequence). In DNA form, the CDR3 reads TGTGCCAGCAGCCCACGACTAGCGGATTTCGGGGAGCTGTTTTTT. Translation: CASSPRLADFGELFF.

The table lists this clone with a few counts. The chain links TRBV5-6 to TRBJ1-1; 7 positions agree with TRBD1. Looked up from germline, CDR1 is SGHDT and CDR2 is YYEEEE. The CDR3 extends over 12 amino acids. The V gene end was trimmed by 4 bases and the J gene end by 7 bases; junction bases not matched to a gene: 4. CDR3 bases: TGTGCCAGCAGCGTGAGGACAGGTGAAGCTTTCTTT. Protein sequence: CASSVRTGEAFF.

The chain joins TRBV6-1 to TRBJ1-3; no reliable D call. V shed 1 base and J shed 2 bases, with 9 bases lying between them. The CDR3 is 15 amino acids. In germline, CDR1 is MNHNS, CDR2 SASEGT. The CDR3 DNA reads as TGTGCCAGCAGTGAAGACCGGTACCCTGGAAACACCATATATTTT. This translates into CASSEDRYPGNTIYF.

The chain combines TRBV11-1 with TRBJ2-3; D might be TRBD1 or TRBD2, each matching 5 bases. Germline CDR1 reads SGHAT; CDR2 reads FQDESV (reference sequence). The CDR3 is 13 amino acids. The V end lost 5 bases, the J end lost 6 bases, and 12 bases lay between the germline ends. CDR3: CASSRDHLDTQYF. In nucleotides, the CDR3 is TGTGCCAGCAGCAGGGACCACTTGGATACGCAGTATTTT.

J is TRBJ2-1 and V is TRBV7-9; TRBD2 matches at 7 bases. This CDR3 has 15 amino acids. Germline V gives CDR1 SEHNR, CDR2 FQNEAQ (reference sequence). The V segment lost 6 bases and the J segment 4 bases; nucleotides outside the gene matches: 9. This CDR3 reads CASSPSGTPYNEQFF. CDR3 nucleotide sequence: TGTGCCAGCAGTCCAAGCGGGACGCCTTACAATGAGCAGTTCTTC.

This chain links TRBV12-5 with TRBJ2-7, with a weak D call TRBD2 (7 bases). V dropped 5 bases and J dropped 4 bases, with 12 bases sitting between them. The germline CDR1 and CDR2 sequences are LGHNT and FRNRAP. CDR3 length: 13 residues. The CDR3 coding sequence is TGTGCTAGTGGTGTAGGGGGGGATTACGAGCAGTACTTC. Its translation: CASGVGGDYEQYF.

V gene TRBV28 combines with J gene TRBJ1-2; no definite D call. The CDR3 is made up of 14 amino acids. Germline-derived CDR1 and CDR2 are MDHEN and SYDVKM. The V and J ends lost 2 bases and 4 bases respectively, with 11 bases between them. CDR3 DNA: TGTGCCAGCAGTTTAAGTAACACCATCTATGGCTACACCTTC. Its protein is CASSLSNTIYGYTF.

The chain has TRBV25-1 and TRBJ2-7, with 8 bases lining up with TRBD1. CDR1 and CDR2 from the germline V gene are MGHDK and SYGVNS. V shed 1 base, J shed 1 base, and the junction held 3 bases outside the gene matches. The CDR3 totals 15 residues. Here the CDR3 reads CASSESGQGSYEQYF. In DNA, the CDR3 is TGTGCCAGCAGTGAATCTGGACAGGGTTCCTACGAGCAGTACTTC.

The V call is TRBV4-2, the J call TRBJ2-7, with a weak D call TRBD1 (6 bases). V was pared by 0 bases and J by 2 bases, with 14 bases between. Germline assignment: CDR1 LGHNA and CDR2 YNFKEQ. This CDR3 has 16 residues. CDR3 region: CASSQEWAGATYEQYF. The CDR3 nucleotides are TGTGCCAGCAGCCAAGAGTGGGCAGGGGCTACCTACGAGCAGTACTTC.

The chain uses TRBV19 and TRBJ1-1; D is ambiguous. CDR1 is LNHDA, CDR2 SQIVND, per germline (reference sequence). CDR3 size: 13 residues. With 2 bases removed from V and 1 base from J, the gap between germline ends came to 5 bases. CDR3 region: CASSINQNTEAFF. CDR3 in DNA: TGTGCCAGTAGTATAAACCAGAACACTGAAGCTTTCTTT.

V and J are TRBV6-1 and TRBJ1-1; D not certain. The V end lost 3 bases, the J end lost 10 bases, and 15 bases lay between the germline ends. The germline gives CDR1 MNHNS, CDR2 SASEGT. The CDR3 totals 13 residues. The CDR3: CASSEGSRSLAFF. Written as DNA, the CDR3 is TGTGCCAGCAGTGAGGGGTCTAGGTCTTTAGCTTTCTTT.

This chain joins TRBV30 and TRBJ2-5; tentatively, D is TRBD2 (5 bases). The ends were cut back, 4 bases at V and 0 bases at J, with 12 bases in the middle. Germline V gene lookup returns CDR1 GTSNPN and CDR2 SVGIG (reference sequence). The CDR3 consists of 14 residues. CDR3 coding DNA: TGTGCCTGGAATCTGGGGAGCCACCAAGAGACCCAGTACTTC. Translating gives CAWNLGSHQETQYF.

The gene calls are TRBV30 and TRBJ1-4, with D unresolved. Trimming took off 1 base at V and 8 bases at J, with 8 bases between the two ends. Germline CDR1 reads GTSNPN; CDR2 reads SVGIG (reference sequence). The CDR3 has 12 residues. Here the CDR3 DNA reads TGTGCCTGGAGTGAACAAGGGGAAAAACTGTTTTTT. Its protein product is CAWSEQGEKLFF.

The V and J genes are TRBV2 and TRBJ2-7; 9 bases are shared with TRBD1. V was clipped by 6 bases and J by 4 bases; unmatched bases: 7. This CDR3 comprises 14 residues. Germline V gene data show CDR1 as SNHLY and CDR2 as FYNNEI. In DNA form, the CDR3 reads TGTGCCAGCAGAACGGGGACAGGGAGTTACGAGCAGTACTTC. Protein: CASRTGTGSYEQYF.

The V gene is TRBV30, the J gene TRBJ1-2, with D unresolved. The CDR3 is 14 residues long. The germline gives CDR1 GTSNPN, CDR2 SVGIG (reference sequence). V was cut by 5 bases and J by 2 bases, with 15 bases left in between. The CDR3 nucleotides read TGTGCCTGGGACCCGGGAGATCCAAACTATGGCTACACCTTC. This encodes CAWDPGDPNYGYTF.

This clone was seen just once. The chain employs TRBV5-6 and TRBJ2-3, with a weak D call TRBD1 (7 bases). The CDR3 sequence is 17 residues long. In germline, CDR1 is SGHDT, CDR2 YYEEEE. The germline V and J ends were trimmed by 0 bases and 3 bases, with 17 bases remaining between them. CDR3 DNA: TGTGCCAGCAGCTTGGGAAGCCAGGGGGGAACAACAGATACGCAGTATTTT. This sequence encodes CASSLGSQGGTTDTQYF.

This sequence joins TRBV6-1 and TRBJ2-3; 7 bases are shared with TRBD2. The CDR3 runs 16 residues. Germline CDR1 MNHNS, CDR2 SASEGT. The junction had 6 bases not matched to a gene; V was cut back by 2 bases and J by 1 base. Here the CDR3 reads CASSEQGGSGTDTQYF. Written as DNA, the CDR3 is TGTGCCAGCAGTGAACAGGGCGGGAGTGGCACAGATACGCAGTATTTT.

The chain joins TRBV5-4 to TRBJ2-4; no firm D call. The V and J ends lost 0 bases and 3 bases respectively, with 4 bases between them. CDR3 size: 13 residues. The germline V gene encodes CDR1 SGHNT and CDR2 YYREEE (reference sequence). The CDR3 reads CASSLGGKNIQYF. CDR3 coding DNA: TGTGCCAGCAGCTTGGGTGGCAAAAACATTCAGTACTTC.

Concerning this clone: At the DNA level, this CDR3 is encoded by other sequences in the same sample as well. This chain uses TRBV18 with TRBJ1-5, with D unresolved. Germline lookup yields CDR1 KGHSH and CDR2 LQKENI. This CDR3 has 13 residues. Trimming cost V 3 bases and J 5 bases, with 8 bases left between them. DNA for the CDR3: TGTGCCAGCTCACCCGGACGGGATCAGCCCCAGCATTTT. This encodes CASSPGRDQPQHF.

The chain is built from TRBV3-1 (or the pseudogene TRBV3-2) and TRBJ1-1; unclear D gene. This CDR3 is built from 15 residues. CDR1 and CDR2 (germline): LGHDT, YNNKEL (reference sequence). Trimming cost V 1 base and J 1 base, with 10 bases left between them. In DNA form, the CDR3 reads TGTGCCAGCAGCCAAGGGTCAGCGGGGAACACTGAAGCTTTCTTT. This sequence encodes CASSQGSAGNTEAFF.

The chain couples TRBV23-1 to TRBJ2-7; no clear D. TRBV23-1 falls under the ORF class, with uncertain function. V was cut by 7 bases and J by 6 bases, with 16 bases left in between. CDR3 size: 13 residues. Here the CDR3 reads CASNSKLGSEQYF. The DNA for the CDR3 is TGCGCCAGCAACAGCAAGTTAGGTTCCGAGCAGTACTTC.

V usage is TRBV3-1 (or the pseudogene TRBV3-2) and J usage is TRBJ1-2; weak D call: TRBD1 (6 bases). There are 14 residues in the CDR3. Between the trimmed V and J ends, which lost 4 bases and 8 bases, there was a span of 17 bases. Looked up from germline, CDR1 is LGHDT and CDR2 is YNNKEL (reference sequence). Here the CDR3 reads CASSPWGGSDGYTF. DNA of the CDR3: TGTGCCAGCAGCCCCTGGGGGGGCTCAGACGGCTACACCTTC.

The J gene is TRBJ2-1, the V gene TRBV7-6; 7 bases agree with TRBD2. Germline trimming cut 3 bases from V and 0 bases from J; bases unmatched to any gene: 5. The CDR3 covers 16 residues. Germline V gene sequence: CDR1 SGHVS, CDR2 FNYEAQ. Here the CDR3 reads CASSFSAGSSYNEQFF. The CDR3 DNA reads TGTGCCAGCAGCTTTTCAGCGGGGAGCTCCTACAATGAGCAGTTCTTC.

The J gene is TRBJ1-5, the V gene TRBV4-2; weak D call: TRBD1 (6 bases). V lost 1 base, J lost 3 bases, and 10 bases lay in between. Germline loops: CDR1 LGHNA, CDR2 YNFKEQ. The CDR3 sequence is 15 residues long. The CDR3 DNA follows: TGTGCCAGCAGCCAAGGACAGGTCTTCAATCAGCCCCAGCATTTT. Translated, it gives CASSQGQVFNQPQHF.

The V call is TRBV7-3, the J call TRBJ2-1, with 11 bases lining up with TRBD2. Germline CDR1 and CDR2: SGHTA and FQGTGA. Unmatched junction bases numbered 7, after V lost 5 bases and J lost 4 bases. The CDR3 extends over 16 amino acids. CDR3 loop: CASSILLAGGYNEQFF. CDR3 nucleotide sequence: TGTGCCAGCAGCATCCTATTAGCGGGAGGGTACAATGAGCAGTTCTTC.

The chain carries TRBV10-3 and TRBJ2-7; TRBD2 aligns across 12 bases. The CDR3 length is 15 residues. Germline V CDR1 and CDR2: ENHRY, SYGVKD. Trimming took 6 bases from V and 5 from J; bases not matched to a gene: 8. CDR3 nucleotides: TGTGCCATCAGCCGGACTAGCGGGAATGTACACGAGCAGTACTTC. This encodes CAISRTSGNVHEQYF.

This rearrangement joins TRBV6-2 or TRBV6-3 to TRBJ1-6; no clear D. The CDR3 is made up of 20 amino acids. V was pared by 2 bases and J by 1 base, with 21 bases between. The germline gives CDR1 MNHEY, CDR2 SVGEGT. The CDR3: CASSYDSRSSRPSYNSPLHF. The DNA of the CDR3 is TGTGCCAGCAGTTACGACTCACGTTCTTCCCGCCCGTCCTATAATTCACCCCTCCACTTT.

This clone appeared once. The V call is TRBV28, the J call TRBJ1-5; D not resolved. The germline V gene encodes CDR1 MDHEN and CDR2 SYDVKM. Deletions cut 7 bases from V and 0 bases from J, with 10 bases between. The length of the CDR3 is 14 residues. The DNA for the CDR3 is TGTGCCAGCAAGGGCAGCGATAGCAATCAGCCCCAGCATTTT. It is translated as CASKGSDSNQPQHF. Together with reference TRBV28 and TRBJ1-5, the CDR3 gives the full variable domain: DVKVTQSSRYLVKRTGEKVFLECVQDMDHENMFWYRQDPGLGLRLIYFSYDVKMKEKGDIPEGYSVSREKKERFSLILESASTNQTSMYLCASKGSDSNQPQHFGDGTRLSIL.

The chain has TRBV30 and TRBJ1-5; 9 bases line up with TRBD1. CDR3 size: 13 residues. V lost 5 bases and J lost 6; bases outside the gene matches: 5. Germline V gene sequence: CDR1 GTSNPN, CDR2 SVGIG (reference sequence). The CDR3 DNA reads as TGTGCCTGGCAGACAGGGGGAGGTCAGCCCCAGCATTTT. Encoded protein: CAWQTGGGQPQHF. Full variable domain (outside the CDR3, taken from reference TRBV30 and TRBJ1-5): SQTIHQWPATLVQPVGSPLSLECTVEGTSNPNLYWYRQAAGRGLQLLFYSVGIGQISSEVPQNLSASRPQDRQFILSSKKLLLSDSGFYLCAWQTGGGQPQHFGDGTRLSIL.

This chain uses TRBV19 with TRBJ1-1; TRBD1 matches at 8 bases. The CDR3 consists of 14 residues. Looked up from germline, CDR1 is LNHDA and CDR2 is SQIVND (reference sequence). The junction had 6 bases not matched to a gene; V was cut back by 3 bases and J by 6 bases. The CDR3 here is CASSIGQGLPEAFF. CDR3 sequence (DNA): TGTGCCAGTAGTATCGGACAGGGACTCCCTGAAGCTTTCTTT.